The 28 T cell receptor beta chains given below trace back to one sample, sequenced in a study of cytomegalovirus exposure and HLA in healthy donors. The study ran its PCR with 60 Vbeta and 13 Jbeta primers. Profiled with immunoSEQ multiplex PCR; TCRdb holds only in-frame clones, not every one. The repertoire has 13,000 to 15,000 clones, around 58% of them found once; the top ten carry more than 15%. The sequencing sample was made of PBMCs. These receptors were obtained from a woman in her fifties or sixties in good health and CMV-seropositive.

The J gene is TRBJ2-7, the V gene TRBV28; tentative D call: TRBD1 (6 bases). Trimming pared 8 bases from V and 5 bases from J, leaving 16 bases between. The CDR3 contains 13 residues. Germline CDR1 reads MDHEN; CDR2 reads SYDVKM. The CDR3 DNA is TGTGCCAGCGACACAGGGATCGGGGACGAGCAGTACTTC. Translation gives CASDTGIGDEQYF. Based on the CDR3 plus reference TRBV28 and TRBJ2-7, the full variable domain is DVKVTQSSRYLVKRTGEKVFLECVQDMDHENMFWYRQDPGLGLRLIYFSYDVKMKEKGDIPEGYSVSREKKERFSLILESASTNQTSMYLCASDTGIGDEQYFGPGTRLTVT.

The rearrangement uses TRBV7-2 and TRBJ2-7, with D possibly matching TRBD2 (5 bases). V lost 5 bases and J lost 5, with 13 bases in between. The CDR3 is 13 amino acids. Germline V gene data show CDR1 as SGHTA and CDR2 as FQGNSA. This CDR3 is CASSTGVRDEQYF. For the CDR3, the DNA is TGTGCCAGCAGCACCGGGGTTCGAGACGAGCAGTACTTC.

V gene TRBV29-1 combines with J gene TRBJ2-7; D uncertain. Per germline, CDR1 SQVTM and CDR2 ANQGSEA. Trimming removed 6 bases at V and 0 bases at J, with 6 bases between. The CDR3 sequence is 11 residues long. The CDR3 sequence: CSVESSYEQYF. For the CDR3, the DNA is TGCAGCGTCGAGAGCTCCTACGAGCAGTACTTC.

By sample share, this clone is medium-sized (0.01 to 0.1%). The chain links TRBV6-1 to TRBJ1-1; D gene uncertain. The germline V gene encodes CDR1 MNHNS and CDR2 SASEGT. With 0 bases removed from V and 5 bases from J, the gap between germline ends came to 7 bases. The CDR3 runs to 13 residues. For the CDR3, the DNA is TGTGCCAGCAGTGAAGCTAGGGAGACTGAAGCTTTCTTT. It codes for CASSEARETEAFF.

This chain links TRBV18 with TRBJ2-7; weak D call: TRBD1 (5 bases). Germline V gives CDR1 KGHSH, CDR2 LQKENI. V dropped 0 bases and J dropped 0 bases, with 6 bases sitting between them. The CDR3 contains 14 residues. CDR3 residues: CASSPPDNSYEQYF. As DNA, the CDR3 is TGTGCCAGCTCACCACCGGACAACTCCTACGAGCAGTACTTC.

This chain uses TRBV6-4 with TRBJ2-2; TRBD2 might be the D (6 bases). The CDR3 totals 14 residues. V dropped 3 bases and J dropped 6 bases, with 11 bases sitting between them. Germline V gene data show CDR1 as MRHNA and CDR2 as SNTAGT. CDR3 in amino acids: CASSERDSAGELFF. CDR3 DNA sequence: TGTGCCAGCAGTGAGCGGGACTCCGCCGGGGAGCTGTTTTTT.

The chain carries TRBV30 and TRBJ2-1; 7 nucleotides align to TRBD2. J gave up 1 base and V 7 bases, and 4 bases lay outside the gene matches. This CDR3 comprises 13 residues. Per germline, CDR1 GTSNPN and CDR2 SVGIG (reference sequence). CDR3 in amino acids: CALAGVSYNEQFF. The CDR3 nucleotides are TGTGCCTTGGCGGGAGTATCCTACAATGAGCAGTTCTTC.

This chain joins TRBV9 and TRBJ2-3; D ambiguous. Per the germline V gene, CDR1 is SGDLS and CDR2 is YYNGEE. V was cut by 4 bases and J by 4 bases, with 7 bases left in between. CDR3 length equals 12 residues. The CDR3 spells CASSPVADTQYF. The CDR3 nucleotides read TGTGCCAGCAGCCCGGTTGCAGATACGCAGTATTTT.

For the CDR3, the DNA is TGCGCCAGCAGCCTGGGACAGGGACGCAATCAGCCCCAGCATTTT. This gives the protein CASSLGQGRNQPQHF. The chain employs TRBV4-1 and TRBJ1-5; TRBD1 matches at 9 bases. The germline V gene encodes CDR1 MGHRA and CDR2 YSYEKL. This CDR3 has 15 residues. V lost 4 bases and J lost 2; bases outside the gene matches: 3.

The gene calls are TRBV6-4 and TRBJ2-7; 11 nucleotides match TRBD2. V lost 6 bases, J lost 5 bases, and 21 bases stayed unmatched. Germline V gene data show CDR1 as MRHNA and CDR2 as SNTAGT. This CDR3 is built from 19 residues. CDR3: CASRRLRGPSSGRTHEQYF. The CDR3 DNA follows: TGTGCCAGCAGACGCCTCAGGGGTCCGTCTAGCGGGAGGACCCACGAGCAGTACTTC.

The chain has TRBV4-3 and TRBJ2-7; D is perhaps TRBD2 (5 bases). This CDR3 has 15 residues. The V gene's germline CDR1 is LGHNA and CDR2 YSLEER. V was shortened by 1 base and J by 1 base, with 11 bases between the two germline ends. The CDR3 coding sequence is TGCGCCAGCAGCCAAGCACACGGCGGGTCCTACGAGCAGTACTTC. This encodes CASSQAHGGSYEQYF.

The chain carries TRBV28 and TRBJ1-5; 7 bases align to TRBD1. V lost 3 bases, J lost 7 bases, and 9 bases stayed unmatched. Germline assignment: CDR1 MDHEN and CDR2 SYDVKM. This CDR3 comprises 15 residues. The CDR3 spells CASSFSEQGSQPQHF. The CDR3 DNA reads TGTGCCAGCAGTTTCTCTGAACAGGGGTCACAGCCCCAGCATTTT.

The V and J genes are TRBV7-9 and TRBJ2-3, with unresolved D. The CDR3 is 14 amino acids. The V end lost 3 bases, the J end lost 1 base, and 8 bases lay between the germline ends. Germline V gene sequence: CDR1 SEHNR, CDR2 FQNEAQ (reference sequence). The DNA of the CDR3 is TGTGCCAGCAGCTTTGGGCAGGGCACAGATACGCAGTATTTT. It translates to CASSFGQGTDTQYF.

CDR3 protein: CACSQGTGQPQHF. CDR3 DNA sequence: TGTGCCTGTTCCCAGGGTACTGGGCAGCCCCAGCATTTT. The genes are TRBV19 and TRBJ1-5, with D perhaps matching TRBD1 (5 bases). CDR1 and CDR2 (germline): LNHDA, SQIVND (reference sequence). The CDR3 is 13 amino acids. Trimming removed 11 bases from V and 7 bases from J, with 18 bases in between.

The chain recombines TRBV10-3 with TRBJ1-1, with D unresolved. The CDR3 totals 13 residues. Per germline, CDR1 ENHRY and CDR2 SYGVKD. The V and J ends lost 6 bases and 1 base respectively, with 9 bases between them. CDR3 nucleotides: TGTGCCATCAGCGCCACAGAGAACACTGAAGCTTTCTTT. It is translated as CAISATENTEAFF.

V gene TRBV6-5 combines with J gene TRBJ2-7; 9 bases fit TRBD1. CDR1 MNHEY and CDR2 SVGAGI come from the germline V gene. Trimming removed 6 bases from V and 1 base from J; junction bases left unmatched: 4. The CDR3 contains 14 residues. This CDR3 is CASSLGQGSYEQYF. CDR3 coding DNA: TGTGCCAGCAGCCTAGGACAGGGGTCCTACGAGCAGTACTTC.

V is TRBV29-1 and J is TRBJ2-7, with 10 bases identical to TRBD1. The CDR3 runs 12 residues. J gave up 6 bases and V 6 bases, and 5 bases lay outside the gene matches. In germline, CDR1 is SQVTM, CDR2 ANQGSEA. The CDR3 coding sequence is TGCAGCGTATGGACAGGGGGGTCCGAGCAGTACTTC. Its translation is CSVWTGGSEQYF.

This chain uses TRBV29-1 with TRBJ1-3; unclear D gene. There are 11 residues in the CDR3. V gave up 7 bases and J gave up 3 bases, with 7 bases separating them. The germline CDR1 and CDR2 sequences are SQVTM and ANQGSEA. CDR3 bases: TGCAGCGCTCAGAATGGAAACACCATATATTTT. Residues: CSAQNGNTIYF.

There are a few counts of this clone. The chain employs TRBV11-3 and TRBJ2-3, with 10 bases fitting TRBD2. CDR3 size: 14 residues. With V trimmed by 11 bases and J by 6 bases, 11 bases remained unmatched. CDR1 is SGHNT, CDR2 YENEEA, per germline. The CDR3 is CASQASGGGDTQYF. For the CDR3, the DNA is TGTGCCTCCCAGGCTAGCGGGGGAGGGGATACGCAGTATTTT.

This chain links TRBV29-1 with TRBJ1-1; D gene ambiguous. CDR3 size: 12 residues. Germline values: CDR1 SQVTM, CDR2 ANQGSEA. The V end was cut by 4 bases, the J end by 2 bases, with 8 bases between. The CDR3 is CSVVSSNTEAFF. CDR3 sequence (DNA): TGCAGCGTTGTTTCGAGCAACACTGAAGCTTTCTTT.

This clone is a singleton in its sample. The CDR3 carries no conserved terminal phenylalanine or tryptophan, so it likely arises from a read error. V and J are TRBV4-1 and TRBJ1-5, with no clear D. Germline V lookup: CDR1 MGHRA, CDR2 YSYEKL. CDR3 size: 15 residues. V dropped 4 bases and J dropped 3 bases, with 13 bases sitting between them. CDR3 loop: CASSPLRGYNQPQHV. The CDR3 region has the DNA TGCGCCAGCAGCCCCCTCCGAGGGTACAATCAGCCCCAGCATGTT.

This clone was found once. The rearrangement joins TRBV6-4 to TRBJ1-1; D is possibly TRBD1 (6 bases). Trimming removed 4 bases at V and 10 bases at J, with 25 bases between. The germline V gene encodes CDR1 MRHNA and CDR2 SNTAGT. The CDR3 has 16 residues. The CDR3 sequence: CASSATGAGAPLGAFF. The CDR3 coding sequence is TGTGCCAGCAGTGCGACCGGGGCAGGGGCCCCCCTCGGAGCTTTCTTT.

The chain links TRBV6-6 to TRBJ1-5; maybe TRBD1 (6 bases). Looked up from germline, CDR1 is MNHNY and CDR2 is SVGAGI (reference sequence). Deletions cut 6 bases from V and 4 bases from J, with 7 bases between. The CDR3 runs to 12 residues. The CDR3 DNA is TGTGCCAGCAGACAGGGAAATCAGCCCCAGCATTTT. Its protein product is CASRQGNQPQHF.

The chain has TRBV12-5 and TRBJ2-5; D ambiguous. CDR1 and CDR2 (germline): LGHNT, FRNRAP. The CDR3 length is 11 residues. V was clipped by 3 bases and J by 6 bases, with 5 bases between them. This CDR3 reads CASGFAKTQYF. CDR3 DNA sequence: TGTGCTAGTGGTTTTGCGAAGACCCAGTACTTC.

V usage is TRBV11-2 and J usage is TRBJ2-7; 10 bases line up with TRBD1. The CDR3 has 13 residues. Germline loops: CDR1 SGHAT, CDR2 FQNNGV. V lost 0 bases to trimming and J lost 12 bases; unmatched junction nucleotides: 5. The CDR3 spells CASSLDGTGAGYF. DNA for the CDR3: TGTGCCAGCAGCTTAGATGGGACAGGGGCAGGGTACTTC.

Only one count was recorded for this clone. The chain combines TRBV6-5 with TRBJ2-7; TRBD1 matches 9 bases. After removal of 5 bases from V and 1 base from J, the junction contained 6 bases not matched to a gene. The CDR3 runs 15 residues. CDR1 and CDR2 (germline): MNHEY, SVGAGI. For the CDR3, the DNA is TGTGCCAGCAGTGGGGACAGGGCCCCTTCCTACGAGCAGTACTTC. Translation: CASSGDRAPSYEQYF.

The chain has TRBV7-2 and TRBJ1-2, with 7 nucleotides matching TRBD1. Germline V gives CDR1 SGHTA, CDR2 FQGNSA. This CDR3 is built from 13 residues. Trimming cost V 5 bases and J 8 bases; bases outside gene matches: 8. The CDR3 loop is CASSVTQGVGYTF. Written as DNA, the CDR3 is TGTGCCAGCAGCGTGACCCAGGGGGTAGGCTACACCTTC.

The CDR3 region has the DNA TGTGCCAGCAGCAAAGGCAGGGGAGGGCTCGGGGAAGCTTTCTTT. This codes for CASSKGRGGLGEAFF. The gene calls are TRBV21-1 and TRBJ1-1. TRBV21-1 is tagged as a pseudogene. This CDR3 is 15 amino acids long.